The clone carrying this T cell receptor (beta chain) has more than one count but fewer than ten. As yet, its antigen is unknown. TCRdb's copy holds only in-frame clones and misses some; the assay was immunoSEQ multiplex PCR. The sample includes over 20,000 clones, 77% of them seen just once. This sample stems from a study of PD-1 blockade in classical Hodgkin lymphoma. Study-level results: Complete responders showed a baseline diversity that resembled the diversity of newly diagnosed patients. Relapsed/refractory patients reportedly had lower baseline diversity than newly diagnosed patients.

All the patients suffered relapse after autologous stem cell transplantation, and brentuximab vedotin exposure differed. Germline CDR1 reads SGHRS; CDR2 reads YFSETQ. V was trimmed by 6 bases and J by 1 base, leaving 4 bases between them. CDR3 length equals 11 residues. The V gene is TRBV5-1, the J gene TRBJ2-5, with D unresolved. Sequenced here: peripheral blood mononuclear cells (PBMCs), sampled before the second cycle of nivolumab. The TCR comes from a human donor with classical Hodgkin lymphoma. CDR3 sequence reads: CASKVQETQYF. CDR3 coding DNA: TGCGCCAGCAAGGTCCAAGAGACCCAGTACTTC.